This T cell receptor (beta chain) originates from a study of cytomegalovirus exposure and HLA in healthy donors (dated 2017 in TCRdb). With respect to the entire study: An earlier analysis of approximately 640 of the donors reported approximately 270 Gb of sequence data and around 120 million unique TCR beta sequences from about 200 million T cells. Roughly 300 gigabases of sequencing data and tens of millions of unique TCR sequences were included in an early release covering over 600 HLA-typed donors. Of the roughly 400 genotyped donors, 65% to 90% fell in the genetic ancestry cluster associated with self-reported Caucasian donors. The study aimed to test whether cataloging public T cell receptors could reveal signatures of past pathogen exposure. The study profiled the T cell repertoires of 666 subjects by immunosequencing and related them to cytomegalovirus serostatus. In addition to the first cohort of 500 to 850 subjects, a separate validation cohort of 120 different subjects was used. High-throughput TCR immunosequencing, statistical association of individual TCRs with disease status, and machine learning were combined to predict cytomegalovirus infection status. To study patterns of TCR occurrence, a later analysis re-analyzed previously published TCR beta repertoires from around 660 donors and added high-resolution HLA genotyping. Rather than drawing on any new phenotypic data, the later analysis identified candidate immune exposures from TCR beta sequences and the way those sequences occurred across donors. In an earlier analysis of roughly 540 of the donors, high-throughput TCR beta sequencing was used to judge whether each TCR beta V gene segment behaved as functional or pseudogenic. Donor age, sex, ethnicity and CMV serostatus were compiled alongside the repertoire data. A later genetic analysis took genome-wide SNP genotypes for about 60% of the roughly 670 donors and used that subset as a discovery cohort. Every discovery cohort repertoire had been produced on one sequencing platform. Both class I and class II loci were covered by HLA typing, at four-digit resolution. Typing coverage varied by locus: 629-630 donors for A, B, C, DRB1 and DQB1; about 520 for DQA1; 600 to 610 for DPA1; roughly 450 for DPB1. Five DR-DQ haplotypes were handled as single units for association and clustering, since linkage in the cohort was strong. Among about 360 genotyped donors of the cohort, an average of approximately 240,000 unique TCR beta nucleotide sequences were sequenced per donor, roughly 18% of them non-productive.

With regard to this clone: Its antigen is unknown. No quality values exist for individual bases; no much larger clone is one base distant.

The paper's findings and limits, for the study overall: A later analysis found that most CMV-associated TCR beta chains appeared HLA-restricted, with HLA associations seemingly driven largely by CMV exposure. According to the authors, the approach could potentially be generalized to other disease states and immunological phenotypes. Broadly in line with IMGT annotations, most TCR beta V segments showed up in productive rearrangements about 87% or about 30% of the time in an earlier analysis of 587 of the donors. A few of the identified cytomegalovirus-associated TCR beta chains were confirmed in vitro to be specific for cytomegalovirus antigens. About 15 rarely observed V segments, including chromosome 9 orphons, were excluded from the earlier analysis of some 590 of the donors because counts were too low. Correlated functional status among segregating V segments might be attributable to linkage disequilibrium, but an unknown experimental factor could not be ruled out. Several of the top co-occurrence clusters appeared to be linked to parvovirus B19, influenza, CMV and Epstein-Barr virus, according to a later analysis. At a false discovery rate of 0.05, a later analysis linked 15,000 to 20,000 TCR beta sequences to specific HLA alleles. The study listed around 160 TCR beta chains as associated with cytomegalovirus. Roughly uniform sequencing depth across donors was assumed in presence/absence analyses, although this assumption may not hold. Because HLA typing was missing for some donors at each locus, association tests included only the typed subset. Only TCR beta chains were sequenced in this cohort, and the absence of alpha or paired-chain data limited detectable features. When HLA alleles, especially DR and DQ, strongly co-occurred, TCR associations were difficult to assign to individual alleles. The 87-base-pair reads could not distinguish some IMGT-functional V segments, including TRBV6-2 and TRBV6-3, so those segments were excluded. A cluster of highly shared sequence variants was judged likely to represent a technical artifact of the sequencing pipeline. A later analysis found that HLA-associated TCR beta chains were more clonally expanded and had lower generation probabilities than equally common non-associated chains. Most TCR sequences were observed very rarely across donors, whereas some public TCRs were present in many individuals. According to a later genetic analysis, donors in an Asian-associated ancestry cluster had fewer N-insertions in productive TCRs than the roughly 700-donor mean. A further reported finding was that TCR beta sequences accurately predicted the HLA-A and HLA-B alleles for most subjects in the first cohort. In a later analysis, the rate of TCR association differed among HLA loci, with DRB1 alleles having the most associated TCRs and HLA-C alleles having the fewest. CMV serostatus was the only immune exposure information available for the cohort. The classifier was reported to diagnose cytomegalovirus status with high specificity and sensitivity in both the original and validation cohorts. An association between a missense DCLRE1C variant and V-gene and J-gene trimming of TCR beta chains was found in a later genetic analysis and replicated in an independent cohort.

The cohort was made up of about 670 healthy bone marrow donors. All cohort members were sampled while nominally healthy, although unrecorded immune exposures were likely present. The donor tested CMV seropositive, placing the donor among the 250 to 300 seropositive members of the cohort. Every donor gave a peripheral blood sample, and the peripheral blood mononuclear cells from that sample were used for TCR beta sequencing. Genomic DNA was extracted from the blood cell samples with the Qiagen DNeasy Blood Extraction Kit. The library was built by means of the immunoSEQ multiplex PCR assay. A mixture of 60 forward primers for TCR Vbeta segments and 13 reverse primers for TCR Jbeta segments was used in the multiplex PCR. A multiplex PCR assay on genomic DNA amplified the CDR3 region of rearranged TCR beta genes. On the Illumina HiSeq System, the amplified TCR beta libraries were sequenced as 87-base-pair reads. In the original analysis: A later analysis counted tens of millions of unique TCR beta chains across the 666 repertoires, and about 10 million of these chains were shared by at least two donors. Raw reads were error-corrected and collapsed into unique sequences by a nearest-neighbor algorithm in which closely related sequences were merged to remove PCR and sequencing errors. V, D and J gene segments were assigned by aligning CDR3 sequences to IMGT reference sequences. For a sequence to be retained, a match of at least six nucleotides to both a V gene segment and a J gene segment was required. Rearrangements were classified as productive when the CDR3 lacked stop codons and remained in frame with V and J, and all other rearrangements were classified as non-productive. CDR3 was defined by IMGT convention, running from the second conserved V-encoded cysteine to the conserved J-encoded phenylalanine. The earlier analysis of 550 to 650 of the donors excluded any sequence lacking an unambiguous match to a single V gene segment. In an earlier analysis of more than 500 of the donors, a V segment was called functional when productive rearrangements were above 56.7%, and segregating when the standard deviation between donors exceeded 5%. A statistical classification framework was built to diagnose cytomegalovirus status from the catalog of TCR beta chain sequences. In a later analysis, V and J genes were assigned by comparing TCR nucleotide sequences against IMGT/GENE-DB human TR gene sequences. The TCRdist pipeline was used in a later analysis to assign CDR3 sequences and most-parsimonious VDJ recombination scenarios. In a later analysis, each TCR beta chain was defined by its CDR3 amino acid sequence together with its V-gene family, and reads without a unique V-gene family were excluded. In a later analysis, nearly 600 highly shared, low-generation-probability nucleotide sequences were removed to address suspected cross-contamination and a sequencing artifact. In a later analysis, a clonal expansion index was calculated for each public chain from normalized within-repertoire ranks of inferred template counts. In a later analysis, generation probabilities were computed using a VDJ recombination model fitted to out-of-frame rearrangements, and the results were checked against IGoR. A later analysis scored TCR-TCR, TCR-HLA and TCR-CMV co-occurrence with hypergeometric tests, applying a repertoire-size bias correction to TCR pairs. A later analysis estimated false discovery rates by permuting HLA or CMV assignments 20 times. In a later analysis, co-occurring TCRs were grouped with DBSCAN, and TCRdist sequence similarity was added when clustering was performed within HLA-allele-positive subsets. Co-occurrence clustering excluded repertoires with fewer than 30,000 or more than 120,000 public chains, plus five with anomalous nucleotide sharing. Sourced from immuneACCESS, this table was stored by TCRdb with only in-frame sequences that have V and J called. A share of the clones is absent; for the studies checked, an unresolved V gene accounts for under half, and the remainder has no known explanation. That table gives V, J and clone size, and the DNA gave D and trimming. The sample table contains 170,000 or so clones; only one count was recorded for around 80% of them. The ten largest clones add up to around 7.2% of the sample.

The CDR3 measures 15 amino acids from cysteine to phenylalanine. Left in the record is the CDR3 DNA by itself, 45 bases read in frame from the first base. The junction shows trimming of 11 bases on V and 0 bases on J, and the gene matches do not reach 6 bases of it. Based on the germline V gene, the CDR1 and CDR2 sequences are MNHNS and SASEGT. This clonotype was obtained from a man younger than 40 in good health and CMV-seropositive. Sequencing input: PBMCs. The chain is made from TRBV6-1 and TRBJ2-6; TRBD1 agrees with 8 junctional bases. The nucleotides are TGTGCCGCAGGGGGCTCCTACTCTGGGGCCAACGTCCTGACTTTC. Its protein reads: CAAGGSYSGANVLTF.